This T cell receptor beta chain is drawn from a study of breast tumors, draining lymph nodes, adjacent tissues. Whole-study results and caveats: Tumors had less TCR diversity than lymph nodes, more than nontumor tissue.

The CDR3 is 16 amino acids. Germline assignment: CDR1 SGHVS and CDR2 FQNEAQ. A single record per CDR3 protein comes from TCRdb applying MiXCR to the multiplex PCR reads. Among under 150,000 distinct CDR3 sequences listed, 15% to 20% were seen once. Many counts were recorded for this clonotype. Its specificity is not known. Germline is not matched at one junction end, which may reflect a read error. The lymph nodes were axillary draining lymph nodes from breast cancer patients. The clonotype originates from a female donor with breast cancer. Some clones in this sample may be carry-over from other donors' samples. The gene calls are TRBV7-8 and TRBJ1-4; 9 bases fit TRBD1. Input material: axillary lymph node tissue. Here the CDR3 reads CASSTEPQGANEKLFF. The CDR3 nucleotides read TGTGCCAGCAGCACCGAACCACAGGGGGCTAACGAAAAACTGTTTTTT.